This is a list of T cell receptor beta chains from one sample in a study of PD-1 blockade in classical Hodgkin lymphoma. Libraries were prepared by immunoSEQ multiplex PCR; TCRdb keeps only in-frame clonotypes and omits some of them. The table has about 10,000 clones, approximately 80% seen once; the top ten hold 34%. Sequences were derived from peripheral blood mononuclear cells (PBMCs), sampled before the second cycle of nivolumab. The receptors shown here come from a human donor with classical Hodgkin lymphoma. CDR3s leave out the opening cysteine and the closing phenylalanine or tryptophan.

cdr3_aa | j_call | cdr3_length | v_call
ASSPSGSLQPQH | TRBJ1-5 | 12 | TRBV7-9
ASSIGPQGAGNTIY | TRBJ1-3 | 14 | TRBV19
ASSQIFTGSAQYEQY | TRBJ2-7 | 15 | TRBV14
ASSGSVPGQGSVNYGYT | TRBJ1-2 | 17 | TRBV6-1
ASSLVSRYEQY | TRBJ2-7 | 11 | TRBV7-8
ASSAQAGQAYEQY | TRBJ2-7 | 13 | TRBV9
ASSFISLRTGAVYEQY | TRBJ2-7 | 16 | TRBV7-9
SVVLGKNTGELF | TRBJ2-2 | 12 | TRBV29-1
ASSLDPSGSGNTIY | TRBJ1-3 | 14 | TRBV5-4
ASSPQGTGTEAF | TRBJ1-1 | 12 | TRBV18
ASSLEASQGYQPQH | TRBJ1-5 | 14 | TRBV7-2